The 17 T cell receptor beta chains presented below share a single source sample, sequenced in a study of tumor-infiltrating lymphocytes in oesophageal squamous cell carcinoma. TCRdb redid the calling of the PCR reads with MiXCR, one entry per CDR3 protein. The sample lists over 15,000 distinct CDR3 sequences, around 40% seen once, with roughly 7% in the top ten. The sample consisted of blood. These receptors came from a male donor with esophageal squamous cell carcinoma.

This clonotype was seen only once. The V gene is TRBV7-3, the J gene TRBJ2-3, with 9 nucleotides matching TRBD1. Germline-derived CDR1 and CDR2 are SGHTA and FQGTGA. The CDR3 has 16 residues. The ends lost 1 base at V and 2 bases at J; junction bases unmatched: 4. The CDR3 sequence is CASSLNWDRATDTQYF. DNA of the CDR3: TGTGCCAGCAGCTTAAACTGGGACAGGGCCACAGATACGCAGTATTTT.

The chain recombines TRBV5-1 with TRBJ2-3; D perhaps matches TRBD2 (6 bases). V lost 4 bases to trimming and J lost 0 bases, with 9 bases between them. The CDR3 sequence is 14 residues long. Germline CDR1 SGHRS, CDR2 YFSETQ. The CDR3 nucleotides read TGCGCCAGCAGCGTAAGCGGGAGCACAGATACGCAGTATTTT. Its protein is CASSVSGSTDTQYF.

V gene TRBV5-6 combines with J gene TRBJ2-3; D perhaps matches TRBD2 (5 bases). The germline V gene has CDR1 SGHDT and CDR2 YYEEEE. The CDR3 loop spans 18 amino acids. Trimming took off 1 base at V and 4 bases at J, with 22 bases between the two ends. The DNA of the CDR3 is TGTGCCAGCAGCTTGTCCCGAATTGAGGCTAGCCCACCAGATACGCAGTATTTT. Its protein is CASSLSRIEASPPDTQYF. Supplemented by reference TRBV5-6 and TRBJ2-3, the full variable domain reads DAGVTQSPTHLIKTRGQQVTLRCSPKSGHDTVSWYQQALGQGPQFIFQYYEEEERQRGNFPDRFSGHQFPNYSSELNVNALLLGDSALYLCASSLSRIEASPPDTQYFGPGTRLTVL.

Only a few counts were recorded for this clonotype. This rearrangement joins TRBV7-3 to TRBJ2-7; no firm D call. With the DNA end fitting TRBJ2-1 better, the J assignment may be wrong. This CDR3 has 11 residues. CDR1 is SGHTA and CDR2 is FQGTGA in the germline V gene. The CDR3 DNA sequence: TGTGCCAGCAGCTTAACAATCTGGCAGTTCTTC. It translates to CASSLTIWQFF.

The chain joins TRBV20-1 to TRBJ1-1; D ambiguous. With the DNA end fitting TRBJ2-7 better, the J assignment may be wrong. The CDR3 runs 12 residues. Germline CDR1 DFQATT, CDR2 SNEGSKA (reference sequence). In nucleotides, the CDR3 is TGCAGTGCTTACATCCGACGTTCCGAGCAGTACTTC. Amino acid sequence: CSAYIRRSEQYF.

The gene calls are TRBV7-8 and TRBJ2-1; 9 bases are a match to TRBD2. V gave up 5 bases and J gave up 6 bases; unmatched junction bases: 8. CDR1 and CDR2 (germline): SGHVS, FQNEAQ. The CDR3 consists of 15 residues. The CDR3 DNA sequence: TGTGCCAGCAGCACCTTAGCGGGAGAGCGCAATGAGCAGTTCTTC. It yields the protein CASSTLAGERNEQFF.

Notes on this clonotype: The final CDR3 position lacks the conserved phenylalanine or tryptophan, pointing to a likely read error. No DNA is shown, since the ends of the CDR3 on it are uncertain; the CDR3 is the one TCRdb lists. V gene TRBV7-4 combines with J gene TRBJ2-3; the table calls TRBD1, which could not be checked here. The CDR3 is 16 residues long, counting both termini. In germline, CDR1 is SGHVT, CDR2 SQSDAQ. The CDR3 here is CASSLGTEIHPSTLGT.

This clonotype was observed at least ten times. The chain links TRBV12-3 or TRBV12-4 to TRBJ2-7; D may match TRBD1 or TRBD2 (7 bases each). This CDR3 has 14 amino acids. The V and J ends lost 8 bases and 4 bases respectively, with 18 bases between them. CDR3 region: CASGLGGTAYEQYF. Written as DNA, the CDR3 is TGTGCCAGCGGATTGGGGGGGACAGCTTACGAGCAGTACTTC.

To note about this clonotype: This is likely a read error, given that the CDR3 carries no conserved phenylalanine or tryptophan at its end. No DNA is shown, since the ends of the CDR3 on it are uncertain; the CDR3 is the one TCRdb lists. The chain combines TRBV11-2 with TRBJ2-6; the DNA was not used to check the table's D call, TRBD1. Germline assignment: CDR1 SGHAT and CDR2 FQNNGV. The CDR3 spans 20 amino acids, including both terminal residues. The CDR3 spells CASSSRKKTGLSPSEQYFGA.

This clonotype has more than one count but fewer than ten. The rearrangement uses TRBV7-2 and TRBJ2-1; 7 positions match TRBD2. Germline CDR1 reads SGHTA; CDR2 reads FQGNSA. CDR3 size: 14 residues. Germline trimming cut 4 bases from V and 11 bases from J; bases unmatched to any gene: 11. The CDR3 is CASSYSGTTQKQFF. CDR3 sequence (DNA): TGTGCCAGCAGCTACTCCGGGACTACACAGAAGCAGTTCTTC.

The V call is TRBV28, the J call TRBJ2-3, with unresolved D. The J call is uncertain, as TRBJ2-1 better fits the DNA end. CDR1 and CDR2 from the germline V gene are MDHEN and SYDVKM. This CDR3 region has 9 residues. The CDR3 coding sequence is TGTGCCAGCGGGCATGAGCAGTTCTTC. Encoded protein: CASGHEQFF.

This clonotype was found a few times. This sequence joins TRBV3-1 and TRBJ2-7, with TRBD2 matching 10 bases. The V gene's germline CDR1 is LGHDT and CDR2 YNNKEL (reference sequence). There are 17 residues in the CDR3. Trimming cost V 7 bases and J 7 bases; bases outside gene matches: 19. This CDR3 is CASTLRAAGGSYNEQYF. The DNA of the CDR3 is TGTGCCAGCACCTTGAGGGCAGCGGGAGGGTCCTACAATGAGCAGTACTTC.

V usage is TRBV7-2 and J usage is TRBJ2-4; TRBD2 aligns across 7 bases. The end of the DNA is better explained by TRBJ2-1, so the J call may be wrong. This CDR3 has 16 residues. In germline, CDR1 is SGHTA, CDR2 FQGNSA. CDR3 DNA: TGTGCCAGCAGCCCGTTCCTGGGGGGGGGCTACAATGAGCAGTTCTTC. Amino acids: CASSPFLGGGYNEQFF.

The DNA of the CDR3 is TGTGCCAGTACCGAAAGCGGGGGCTCCTACAATGAGCAGTACTTC. Its protein product is CASTESGGSYNEQYF. The chain uses TRBV19 and TRBJ2-1; TRBD2 aligns across 8 bases. The closer fit of TRBJ2-7 to the DNA end suggests the J call may be wrong. Germline V gives CDR1 LNHDA, CDR2 SQIVND (reference sequence). The CDR3 is 15 amino acids.

A remark on this clonotype: The junction does not match germline at one end; this may be a read error. The CDR3 region has the DNA TGTGCCAGCAGCATCGGAGGCGAGACCCAGTACTTT. Amino acid sequence: CASSIGGETQYF. This sequence joins TRBV7-6 and TRBJ2-3; D might be TRBD2 (5 bases). Looked up from germline, CDR1 is SGHVS and CDR2 is FNYEAQ. The CDR3 has 12 residues. Using reference TRBV7-6 and TRBJ2-3 for the parts outside the CDR3, the full variable domain is GAGVSQSPRYKVTKRGQDVALRCDPISGHVSLYWYRQALGQGPEFLTYFNYEAQQDKSGLPNDRFSAERPEGSISTLTIQRTEQRDSAMYRCASSIGGETQYFGPGTRLTVL.

Turning to this clonotype: The conserved closing phenylalanine or tryptophan is absent in this CDR3, likely reflecting a read error. No DNA is shown, since the ends of the CDR3 on it are uncertain; the CDR3 is the one TCRdb lists. The CDR3 loop is CASSYSIEQYFGN. The chain links TRBV7-8 to TRBJ2-6. CDR1 and CDR2 from the germline V gene are SGHVS and FQNEAQ. The CDR3 adds up to 13 amino acids, both ends counted.

Judged by abundance, this clonotype is medium-sized. CDR3 in amino acids: CASTLLDGQGFHEQYF. The CDR3 nucleotides read TGTGCCAGCACCCTGTTAGACGGACAGGGGTTCCACGAGCAGTACTTC. This chain connects TRBV11-1 to TRBJ2-7; TRBD1 matches 9 bases. Trimming at V came to 7 bases and at J to 5 bases, leaving 15 bases not matched to a gene. Germline CDR1 reads SGHAT; CDR2 reads FQDESV (reference sequence). The CDR3 covers 16 residues. The variable domain in full, completed from reference TRBV11-1 and TRBJ2-7, reads EAEVAQSPRYKITEKSQAVAFWCDPISGHATLYWYRQILGQGPELLVQFQDESVVDDSQLPKDRFSAERLKGVDSTLKIQPAELGDSAMYLCASTLLDGQGFHEQYFGPGTRLTVT.